This entry describes one T cell receptor (beta chain). Its specificity is unknown. The CDR3 runs to 16 residues. Germline V gives CDR1 GTSNPN, CDR2 SVGIG (reference sequence). The V gene lost 1 base and the J gene lost 0 bases, with 16 bases spanning the gap. The record originates from a study of pediatric ulcerative colitis. The study, taken as a whole, reports: Total lymphocyte DNA, not sorted subsets, was the template.

The method was immunoSEQ multiplex PCR; TCRdb's version includes in-frame clones alone and lacks a portion of them. The table has around 64,000 clones, 86% seen once. Sequenced: blood. The genes are TRBV30 and TRBJ2-7; the D is unclear. The sequence came from a boy aged 5-17 years with severe ulcerative colitis. The CDR3: CAWSATTWGSSYEQYF. As DNA, the CDR3 is TGTGCCTGGAGTGCGACGACCTGGGGAAGCTCCTACGAGCAGTACTTC.